This is a list of T cell receptor beta chains from one sample in a study of shared clonotypes between healthy human individuals. Data came from immunoSEQ multiplex PCR; TCRdb stores just in-frame clones and leaves some out. The sample comprises about half a million clones, around 73% of which are singletons, and about 11% rests with the top ten. The sequenced sample consisted of PBMCs. These receptors were obtained from a woman aged 40 to 50 in good health. Some clones in this sample may be carry-over from other donors' samples. Both conserved end residues are part of each CDR3. The D gene is left open where the match is weak. Size tells how often a clone was seen (once, few, many) or the class of an expanded clone, and some rows leave it out.

j_gene: TRBJ2-1
d_gene: TRBD2
v_gene: TRBV7-9
abundance: .
CDR3aa: CASSPISSSGRHNEQFF
CDR3nt: TGTGCCAGCAGCCCTATCTCTTCTAGCGGGAGACACAATGAGCAGTTCTTC

j_gene: TRBJ1-2
d_gene: .
v_gene: TRBV5-4
abundance: .
CDR3aa: CASSVDSYGYTF
CDR3nt: TGTGCCAGCAGCGTAGACAGTTATGGCTACACCTTC

j_gene: TRBJ2-1
d_gene: .
v_gene: TRBV5-8
abundance: .
CDR3aa: CASSPRDVKFF
CDR3nt: TGTGCCAGCAGCCCGCGGGACGTGAAGTTCTTC

j_gene: TRBJ1-1
d_gene: TRBD1
v_gene: TRBV2
abundance: .
CDR3aa: CASKGGTGRNTEAFF
CDR3nt: TGTGCCAGCAAAGGGGGGACAGGGCGGAACACTGAAGCTTTCTTT

j_gene: TRBJ2-7
d_gene: TRBD2
v_gene: TRBV7-2
abundance: .
CDR3aa: CASSPRRSGAGVHEQYF
CDR3nt: TGTGCCAGCAGCCCCAGAAGGTCTGGGGCGGGAGTACACGAGCAGTACTTC

j_gene: TRBJ2-5
d_gene: TRBD1
v_gene: TRBV7-7
abundance: many
CDR3aa: CASSSMQGAETQYF
CDR3nt: TGTGCTAGCAGCTCAATGCAGGGGGCTGAGACCCAGTACTTC

j_gene: TRBJ1-5
d_gene: .
v_gene: TRBV19
abundance: .
CDR3aa: CASSIQGRQPQHF
CDR3nt: TGTGCCAGTAGTATCCAGGGTCGTCAGCCCCAGCATTTT

j_gene: TRBJ2-2
d_gene: .
v_gene: TRBV7-8
abundance: .
CDR3aa: CASVLEAGSHPRTGELFF
CDR3nt: TGTGCCAGCGTATTAGAAGCAGGGTCCCACCCCAGGACCGGGGAGCTGTTTTTT

j_gene: TRBJ2-1
d_gene: .
v_gene: TRBV6-6
abundance: .
CDR3aa: CASSYWAGAYNEQFF
CDR3nt: TGTGCCAGCAGTTACTGGGCAGGGGCCTACAATGAGCAGTTCTTC

j_gene: TRBJ2-2
d_gene: TRBD1
v_gene: TRBV15
abundance: few
CDR3aa: CATSRDVGQGLTGELFF
CDR3nt: TGTGCCACCAGCAGAGATGTGGGACAGGGGCTTACCGGGGAGCTGTTTTTT

j_gene: TRBJ2-4
d_gene: .
v_gene: TRBV25-1
abundance: .
CDR3aa: CASSDALMGKNIQYF
CDR3nt: TGTGCCAGCAGTGACGCGCTTATGGGCAAAAACATTCAGTACTTC

j_gene: TRBJ2-2
d_gene: .
v_gene: TRBV5-1
abundance: .
CDR3aa: CASSLGLLRGTGELFF
CDR3nt: TGCGCCAGCAGCTTGGGTTTGCTTCGCGGCACCGGGGAGCTGTTTTTT

j_gene: TRBJ2-6
d_gene: .
v_gene: TRBV28
abundance: .
CDR3aa: CASNLNSGANVLTF
CDR3nt: TGTGCCAGCAACCTAAACTCTGGGGCCAACGTCCTGACTTTC

j_gene: TRBJ2-3
d_gene: .
v_gene: TRBV5-1
abundance: .
CDR3aa: CASSFRGASTDTQYF
CDR3nt: TGCGCCAGCAGCTTCAGGGGCGCTAGCACAGATACGCAGTATTTT

j_gene: TRBJ1-5
d_gene: .
v_gene: TRBV6-4
abundance: few
CDR3aa: CASSDNPGSNQPQHF
CDR3nt: TGTGCCAGCAGTGACAATCCAGGGTCTAATCAGCCCCAGCATTTT

j_gene: TRBJ2-7
d_gene: .
v_gene: TRBV11-3
abundance: once
CDR3aa: CASSLDRREQYF
CDR3nt: TGTGCCAGCAGCTTAGACAGACGCGAGCAGTACTTC

j_gene: TRBJ2-7
d_gene: .
v_gene: TRBV7-6
abundance: .
CDR3aa: CASSLAVGGSYEQYF
CDR3nt: TGTGCCAGCAGCTTAGCAGTAGGGGGCTCCTACGAGCAGTACTTC

j_gene: TRBJ2-1
d_gene: .
v_gene: TRBV6-4
abundance: .
CDR3aa: CASSPGTANEQFF
CDR3nt: TGTGCCAGCAGTCCGGGAACCGCCAATGAGCAGTTCTTC

j_gene: TRBJ1-1
d_gene: .
v_gene: TRBV19
abundance: once
CDR3aa: CASTTNGGANTEAFF
CDR3nt: TGTGCCAGTACCACCAACGGGGGAGCGAACACTGAAGCTTTCTTT

j_gene: TRBJ1-4
d_gene: TRBD1
v_gene: TRBV27
abundance: .
CDR3aa: CASSSRQGWEKLFF
CDR3nt: TGTGCCAGCAGTTCGCGACAGGGTTGGGAAAAACTGTTTTTT

j_gene: TRBJ2-2
d_gene: .
v_gene: TRBV4-1
abundance: .
CDR3aa: CASRRTFNTGELFF
CDR3nt: TGCGCCAGCAGAAGAACTTTTAACACCGGGGAGCTGTTTTTT

j_gene: TRBJ2-3
d_gene: TRBD2
v_gene: TRBV7-9
abundance: .
CDR3aa: CASSLGGGRVTDTQYF
CDR3nt: TGTGCCAGCAGCTTAGGCGGGGGAAGAGTCACAGATACGCAGTATTTT

j_gene: TRBJ1-2
d_gene: .
v_gene: TRBV4-2
abundance: .
CDR3aa: CASSQDEGVGGYTF
CDR3nt: TGTGCCAGCAGCCAAGACGAGGGGGTAGGTGGCTACACCTTC

j_gene: TRBJ2-1
d_gene: .
v_gene: TRBV28
abundance: .
CDR3aa: CASSLRRGGYNEQFF
CDR3nt: TGTGCCAGCAGTTTACGTAGGGGGGGATACAATGAGCAGTTCTTC

j_gene: TRBJ1-4
d_gene: .
v_gene: TRBV21-1
abundance: .
CDR3aa: CASTGTENEKLFF
CDR3nt: TGTGCCAGCACCGGGACAGAGAATGAAAAACTGTTTTTT

j_gene: TRBJ2-3
d_gene: .
v_gene: TRBV18
abundance: few
CDR3aa: CASSPTDTQYF
CDR3nt: TGTGCCAGCTCACCAACAGATACGCAGTATTTT

j_gene: TRBJ2-7
d_gene: TRBD1
v_gene: TRBV10-3
abundance: .
CDR3aa: CAISESRRDRDFYEQYF
CDR3nt: TGTGCCATCAGTGAGTCGAGGCGGGACAGGGACTTCTACGAGCAGTACTTC

j_gene: TRBJ2-5
d_gene: TRBD2
v_gene: TRBV2
abundance: once
CDR3aa: CASSSLGLVRETQYF
CDR3nt: TGTGCCAGCAGTAGCCTCGGACTAGTTAGGGAGACCCAGTACTTC

j_gene: TRBJ2-3
d_gene: TRBD2
v_gene: TRBV2
abundance: few
CDR3aa: CATSRASGSTDTQYF
CDR3nt: TGTGCCACCTCGAGAGCTAGCGGGAGTACAGATACGCAGTATTTT

j_gene: TRBJ1-6
d_gene: .
v_gene: TRBV7-8
abundance: few
CDR3aa: CASSLEGGGTNSPLHF
CDR3nt: TGTGCCAGCAGCTTAGAAGGTGGAGGGACTAATTCACCCCTCCACTTT

j_gene: TRBJ1-2
d_gene: TRBD1
v_gene: TRBV5-6
abundance: .
CDR3aa: CASSNNRGGYGYTF
CDR3nt: TGTGCCAGCAGCAACAACAGGGGGGGCTATGGCTACACCTTC